Sequencing of this TCR beta chain was carried out in a study of T cell repertoires in cytomegalovirus infection (dated by TCRdb to about 2019). Study-level background: The peptide stimulations were aimed at well-studied HLA-B-restricted epitopes as well as recently identified HLA-C-restricted CMV epitopes, whose presentation resists viral immunomodulation. Donor HLA type was relevant to the analysis, because carriage of CMV infection together with the matching HLA type was indicated by public TCR beta signatures.

The treatment or condition label on this specimen signifies: in vitro stimulation with specific CMV peptide epitopes to enrich CMV-specific T cells. This clonotype came up a few times. What antigen it recognizes has not been identified. Base qualities were left out, and no much larger clone turns up one base away. This sample was sequenced with an Illumina HiSeq 1500. TCRdb cleaned the public reads at Q25 with fastp, built clones with MiXCR and kept in-frame beta chains. Each entry is one CDR3 protein sequence, shown with its most common DNA and genes. The sample has a few hundred thousand distinct CDR3 sequences on record, around two fifths of them singletons. The ten top clones hold around 48% of the sample. Overall study outcomes, separate from this receptor: Cumulative frequency of public TCR beta family members discriminated carriers of CMV infection plus the relevant HLA type in this cohort and an independent roughly 330-donor cohort. In the ex vivo response, HLA-C-restricted CMV-specific TCR beta clonotypes were dominant, and in two of eight donors the single most frequent clonotype came from this HLA-C-restricted group.

This TCR came from a human donor in good health (CMV status not recorded). Some clones in this sample may be carry-over from other donors' samples. Sequenced material: cultured PBMCs, taken from culture after CMV antigen stimulation.

The DNA sequence is TGTGCCAGCAGACTGACAGGGACCACTGAAGCTTTCTTT. Translated, it gives CASRLTGTTEAFF. Recombination linked TRBV7-9 to TRBJ1-1; 7 bases in between match TRBD1. CDR1 and CDR2 are read off the germline V gene (reference sequence) as SEHNR and FQNEAQ. Spanning cysteine to phenylalanine, the CDR3 consists of 13 amino acids. The entry retains the CDR3 DNA only, 39 bases that are in frame from base 1. Trimming leaves V shorter by 6 bases and J shorter by 4 bases, with the junction holding 5 bases beyond the gene matches.